This paragraph reports one TCR beta chain. The target antigen is unknown. The PCR ran on 60 Vbeta and 13 Jbeta primers. Data came from immunoSEQ multiplex PCR; TCRdb stores just in-frame clones and leaves some out. The sample yields more than 80,000 clones, 75% seen once. The data were taken from a study of cytomegalovirus exposure and HLA in healthy donors. This CDR3 contains 11 residues. V dropped 3 bases and J dropped 10 bases, with 9 bases sitting between them. Germline V CDR1 and CDR2: SEHNR, FQNEAQ (reference sequence). Overall study results and limits: It was in a later analysis that TCR association rates were seen to vary by HLA locus, highest for DRB1 and lowest for HLA-C.

The sample was PBMCs. The receptor was isolated from a male donor in good health and CMV-seropositive. The chain employs TRBV7-9 and TRBJ1-1; D remains ambiguous. The CDR3 spells CASSLNGGAFF. CDR3 nucleotide sequence: TGTGCCAGCAGCTTGAACGGTGGAGCTTTCTTT.